Listed below are T cell receptor beta chains from one sample, sequenced in a study of cytomegalovirus exposure and HLA in healthy donors. TCRdb's copy holds only in-frame clones and misses some; the assay was immunoSEQ multiplex PCR. This sample has some 190,000 clones; around four fifths occur once, and the top ten carry roughly 2%. Sequences were obtained from PBMCs. The receptors here all came from a woman under 40 in good health and CMV-seronegative. Each CDR3 is given with its conserved first and last residue. The D gene is left open where the match is weak. Where a row states a size, it is once, few, many or the class of an expanded clone; other rows omit it.

abundance	d_gene	v_gene	j_gene	CDR3aa	CDR3nt
-	TRBD1	TRBV7-9	TRBJ2-4	CASSLTTGVAKNIQYF	TGTGCCAGCAGCCTAACGACAGGGGTAGCCAAAAACATTCAGTACTTC
medium-sized	-	TRBV29-1	TRBJ1-2	CSVVTEQALGYTF	TGCAGCGTTGTCACGGAGCAAGCTTTAGGCTACACCTTC
-	TRBD2	TRBV7-3	TRBJ2-2	CASSLGGANTGELFF	TGTGCCAGCAGCTTAGGGGGGGCGAACACCGGGGAGCTGTTTTTT
-	-	TRBV18	TRBJ1-1	CASSSTGLDTEAFF	TGTGCCAGCTCTTCTACAGGGTTGGACACTGAAGCTTTCTTT
-	TRBD2	TRBV4-2	TRBJ2-5	CASRRVAGAQETQYF	TGTGCCAGCAGGAGGGTAGCGGGGGCCCAAGAGACCCAGTACTTC
-	-	TRBV4-2	TRBJ1-6	CASSQGANSPLHF	TGTGCCAGCAGCCAAGGAGCGAATTCACCCCTCCACTTT
-	TRBD1	TRBV5-1	TRBJ2-7	CASSHRDRAYEQYF	TGCGCCAGCAGCCATCGGGACAGGGCCTACGAGCAGTACTTC
few	TRBD1	TRBV14	TRBJ1-1	CASSPQGQLYTEAFF	TGTGCCAGCAGCCCGCAGGGACAGCTATACACTGAAGCTTTCTTT
-	-	TRBV5-1	TRBJ2-1	CASSLAGVGNNEQFF	TGCGCCAGCAGCTTGGCCGGGGTCGGGAACAATGAGCAGTTCTTC
once	TRBD1	TRBV7-6	TRBJ1-4	CASSIGTGVNEKLFF	TGTGCCAGCAGCATAGGGACAGGGGTAAATGAAAAACTGTTTTTT
-	TRBD1	TRBV9	TRBJ2-7	CASSGDRGYEQYF	TGTGCCAGCAGCGGGGACAGGGGCTACGAGCAGTACTTC
-	-	TRBV29-1	TRBJ2-7	CSVVAAYEQYF	TGCAGCGTTGTAGCCGCCTACGAGCAGTACTTC
once	-	TRBV30	TRBJ2-7	CAWSGHQPSGEQYF	TGTGCCTGGAGTGGGCACCAACCCTCAGGGGAGCAGTACTTC
-	-	TRBV27	TRBJ1-1	CASSPQGAGTEAFF	TGTGCCAGCAGTCCACAGGGTGCGGGCACTGAAGCTTTCTTT
few	-	TRBV6-5	TRBJ1-1	CASSYSSVNTEAFF	TGTGCCAGCAGTTACTCATCGGTGAACACTGAAGCTTTCTTT
-	-	TRBV27	TRBJ2-7	CASSATRSYEQYF	TGTGCCAGTTCGGCGACTAGATCCTACGAGCAGTACTTC
-	TRBD1	TRBV9	TRBJ1-2	CASSEGQGVYGYTF	TGTGCCAGCAGCGAGGGACAGGGGGTCTATGGCTACACCTTC
-	-	TRBV9	TRBJ2-1	CASSAISSYNEQFF	TGTGCCAGCAGCGCTATAAGCTCCTACAATGAGCAGTTCTTC
few	TRBD1	TRBV5-8	TRBJ1-1	CASNLLPGQGSTEAFF	TGTGCCAGCAATCTCCTACCGGGACAGGGGAGCACTGAAGCTTTCTTT
-	TRBD2	TRBV7-6	TRBJ2-5	CASSSYARGLAGETQYF	TGTGCCAGCAGCTCATATGCTCGGGGACTAGCGGGAGAGACCCAGTACTTC
-	-	TRBV7-2	TRBJ2-3	CASSFPGITRADTQYF	TGTGCCAGCAGCTTCCCCGGGATTACACGGGCAGATACGCAGTATTTT
-	TRBD1	TRBV2	TRBJ1-1	CASRLGGGTGLHSAFF	TGTGCCAGCAGATTAGGAGGCGGGACAGGGCTACACTCAGCTTTCTTT
once	TRBD2	TRBV6-5	TRBJ2-1	CASSLAGGNNEQFF	TGTGCCAGCAGCCTAGCGGGGGGAAACAATGAGCAGTTCTTC
once	TRBD2	TRBV5-4	TRBJ2-5	CASSTGLEETQYF	TGTGCCAGCAGCACCGGACTAGAAGAGACCCAGTACTTC
-	TRBD1	TRBV2	TRBJ2-7	CASSERLGTVVYEQYF	TGTGCCAGCAGTGAACGCCTCGGGACAGTTGTCTACGAGCAGTACTTC
-	-	TRBV5-6	TRBJ2-3	CASSLRGSTYSTDTQYF	TGTGCCAGCAGCTTAAGGGGGAGCACTTATAGCACAGATACGCAGTATTTT
-	TRBD2	TRBV5-6	TRBJ2-1	CASWAGGLNEQFF	TGTGCCAGCTGGGCGGGGGGGCTGAATGAGCAGTTCTTC
-	TRBD2	TRBV30	TRBJ2-3	CAWSALQAGGGPTDTQYF	TGTGCCTGGAGTGCCCTCCAAGCGGGGGGCGGGCCCACAGATACGCAGTATTTT
-	TRBD1	TRBV18	TRBJ2-3	CASSPPGQGSSAQYF	TGTGCCAGCTCACCTCCGGGACAGGGGTCCTCTGCGCAGTATTTT
-	-	TRBV6-5	TRBJ1-2	CASGETGKDGYTF	TGTGCCAGCGGCGAAACAGGGAAGGATGGCTACACCTTC
-	-	TRBV10-3	TRBJ1-6	CAISWTVTSYNSPLHF	TGTGCCATCAGCTGGACAGTGACGTCCTATAATTCACCCCTCCACTTT
once	-	TRBV19	TRBJ1-4	CASSPTRGVVEKLFF	TGTGCCAGTAGTCCCACCAGGGGCGTCGTAGAAAAACTGTTTTTT
-	TRBD1	TRBV6-5	TRBJ1-1	CASSPTGGGTEAFF	TGTGCCAGCAGTCCGACAGGGGGAGGCACTGAAGCTTTCTTT
-	TRBD2	TRBV4-3	TRBJ2-3	CASSQETSGEVDTQYF	TGCGCCAGCAGCCAAGAGACCAGCGGGGAAGTAGATACGCAGTATTTT
-	TRBD1	TRBV4-1	TRBJ2-2	CVSSPTGGNTGELFF	TGCGTCAGCAGCCCAACAGGGGGTAACACCGGGGAGCTGTTTTTT